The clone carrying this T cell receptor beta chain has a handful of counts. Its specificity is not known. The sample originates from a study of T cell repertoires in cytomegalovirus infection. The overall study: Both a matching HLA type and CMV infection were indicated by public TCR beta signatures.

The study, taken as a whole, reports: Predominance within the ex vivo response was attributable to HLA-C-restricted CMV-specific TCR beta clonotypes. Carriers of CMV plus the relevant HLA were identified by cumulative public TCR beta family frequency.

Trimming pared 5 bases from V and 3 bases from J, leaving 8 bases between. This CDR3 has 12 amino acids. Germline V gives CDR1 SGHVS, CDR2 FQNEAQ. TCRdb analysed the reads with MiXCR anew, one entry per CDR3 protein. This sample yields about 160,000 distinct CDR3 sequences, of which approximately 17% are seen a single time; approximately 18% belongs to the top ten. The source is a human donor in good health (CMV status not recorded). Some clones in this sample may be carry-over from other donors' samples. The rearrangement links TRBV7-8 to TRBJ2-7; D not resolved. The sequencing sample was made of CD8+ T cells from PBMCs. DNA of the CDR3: TGTGCCAGCAGCCCCCAGGTCTACGAGCAGTACTTC. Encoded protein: CASSPQVYEQYF.